The sequence of this T cell receptor (beta chain) was determined in a study of cytomegalovirus exposure and HLA in healthy donors. On the study more broadly: A data release that came early held roughly 90 million unique TCRs from HLA-typed donors. Study observations and caveats: TCR beta chains numbering more than 150 were designated cytomegalovirus-associated. One cluster of highly shared sequence variants probably arose as a sequencing artifact. For most TCR beta V segments, an earlier analysis put the productive rate at about 87% or about 30% of the time.

With 60 Vbeta and 13 Jbeta primers, the PCR was carried out. TCRdb's copy holds only in-frame clones and misses some; the assay was immunoSEQ multiplex PCR. This sample has approximately 88,000 clones, with more than 60% found just once. Concerning this clone itself: Its antigen is not known.

Germline CDR1 reads SGHVS; CDR2 reads FQNEAQ. The trim removed 5 bases at V and 3 bases at J, leaving 9 bases unmatched. The length of the CDR3 is 15 residues. The rearrangement links TRBV7-8 to TRBJ1-1; 7 bases fit TRBD1. The origin of this receptor is a man over 45 in good health and CMV-seropositive. The sequenced sample was PBMCs. The CDR3 protein is CASSHVLTGDTEAFF. CDR3 in DNA: TGTGCCAGCAGCCATGTTCTTACAGGGGACACTGAAGCTTTCTTT.